This T cell receptor (beta chain) was identified in a study of blood T cell repertoires in COVID-19. Across the whole study: Sites in the United States, Italy and Spain provided acute and convalescent COVID-19 samples. Nucleic acid was either cDNA or gDNA, and it came from T cells, B-cell-depleted T cells, or PBMCs.

The method was immunoSEQ multiplex PCR; TCRdb's version includes in-frame clones alone and lacks a portion of them. The profile shows about 88,000 clones, about 90% of them singletons. V lost 5 bases and J lost 10, with 12 bases in between. The CDR3 is made up of 13 amino acids. Germline lookup yields CDR1 SGHTA and CDR2 FQGNSA. The chain couples TRBV7-2 to TRBJ1-6; possible D gene TRBD1, 5 bases. The receptor's source is a human donor with active COVID-19. The donor label of this sample is uncertain. Material: peripheral blood. The CDR3 nucleotides are TGTGCCAGCAGCCCCCAAGGGGAATCACCCCTCCACTTT. As protein: CASSPQGESPLHF.